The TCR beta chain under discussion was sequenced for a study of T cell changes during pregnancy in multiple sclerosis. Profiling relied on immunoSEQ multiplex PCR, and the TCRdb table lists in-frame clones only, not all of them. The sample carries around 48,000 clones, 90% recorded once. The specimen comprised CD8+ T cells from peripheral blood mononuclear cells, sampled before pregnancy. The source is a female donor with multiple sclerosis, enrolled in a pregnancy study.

This CDR3 is CASSYGRGWTGELFF. CDR3 bases: TGTGCCAGCAGTTACGGGAGGGGGTGGACCGGGGAGCTGTTTTTT. The chain carries TRBV6-5 and TRBJ2-2; D might be TRBD2 (7 bases). This CDR3 is 15 amino acids long. With 2 bases removed from V and 5 bases from J, the gap between germline ends came to 12 bases. The germline CDR1 and CDR2 sequences are MNHEY and SVGAGI.